This T cell receptor beta chain was captured in a study of T-cell reconstitution after alpha-beta-depleted transplantation in children. Findings of the study overall: About two months after transplant, alpha-beta T cells reportedly came from several hundred expanded graft clones. The study traced high day-60 TCRbeta diversity in some patients to surviving recipient T cells and thymic progenitors. Fresh T-cell production supplied most of the T-cell counts and diversity seen one year after transplant.

This clonotype was seen ten or more times. What it binds is unknown. The J segment lost 9 bases and the V segment lost 0 bases, leaving 6 bases of the junction unmatched. Per germline, CDR1 SGHTA and CDR2 FQGNSA. The CDR3 sequence is 15 residues long. Researchers prepared the TCRbeta library using unique molecular identifiers, the study reports. TCRdb ran MiXCR on the PCR reads and lists one entry per CDR3 protein. The table lists tens of thousands of distinct CDR3 sequences, about 5% of them singletons. Here the sequenced sample was PBMCs, mostly from graft donor cells, taken 60 days after TCRalphabeta/CD19-depleted stem cell transplant. The receptor was derived from a female patient between 2 and 15 years old who had a stem cell transplant for aplastic anemia, so the T cells may come from the graft donor. The V call is TRBV7-2, the J call TRBJ2-3; TRBD2 aligns across 10 bases. CDR3 amino acids: CASSLALAGRGTQYF. As DNA, the CDR3 is TGTGCCAGCAGCTTAGCACTAGCGGGGAGGGGCACGCAGTATTTT.